Listed here are 5 T cell receptor beta chains from one sample, sequenced in a study of blood T cell repertoires in COVID-19. Generated by immunoSEQ multiplex PCR, the TCRdb table keeps only in-frame clones and is missing some. The repertoire holds roughly 260,000 clones, with approximately 83% as singletons. Source material: PBMCs or T cells enriched from blood (not recorded which). The receptors come from a woman aged 45-65 years who had recovered from COVID-19.

The CDR3 sequence is CASSIVQVNEQFF. The CDR3 region has the DNA TGTGCCAGCAGCATCGTCCAGGTCAATGAGCAGTTCTTC. This chain links TRBV7-9 with TRBJ2-1; D is undetermined. In germline, CDR1 is SEHNR, CDR2 FQNEAQ (reference sequence). Trimming left V 5 bases short and J 6 bases short, with 11 bases between. The CDR3 loop spans 13 amino acids.

The chain joins TRBV7-9 to TRBJ2-7, with 10 bases that match TRBD1. With 5 bases clipped from V and 12 bases from J, the junction kept 4 bases outside the gene matches. Germline-derived CDR1 and CDR2 are SEHNR and FQNEAQ (reference sequence). There are 11 residues in the CDR3. CDR3 nucleotides: TGTGCCAGCAGCACGACAGGGGGCCTGTACTTC. It encodes CASSTTGGLYF. Combining the CDR3 with reference TRBV7-9 and TRBJ2-7 gives the whole variable domain DTGVSQNPRHKITKRGQNVTFRCDPISEHNRLYWYRQTLGQGPEFLTYFQNEAQLEKSRLLSDRFSAERPKGSFSTLEIQRTEQGDSAMYLCASSTTGGLYFGPGTRLTVT.

The table lists this clone with a count of one. The chain employs TRBV28 and TRBJ2-3; 7 bases fit TRBD2. The ends lost 6 bases at V and 3 bases at J; junction bases unmatched: 12. Looked up from germline, CDR1 is MDHEN and CDR2 is SYDVKM. The CDR3 runs to 16 residues. The CDR3 loop is CASSDFAGEETDTQYF. DNA of the CDR3: TGTGCCAGCAGCGACTTTGCGGGAGAGGAGACAGATACGCAGTATTTT.

The V call is TRBV15, the J call TRBJ1-2, with 7 positions matching TRBD1. Per the germline V gene, CDR1 is LNHNV and CDR2 is YYDKDF (reference sequence). CDR3 length: 15 amino acids. Trimming removed 3 bases from V and 2 bases from J; junction bases left unmatched: 6. The CDR3: CATSRVPGQNYGYTF. CDR3 coding DNA: TGTGCCACCAGCAGGGTACCGGGACAGAACTATGGCTACACCTTC.

V and J are TRBV9 and TRBJ2-5; D is unclear. The CDR3 is 13 residues long. Per the germline V gene, CDR1 is SGDLS and CDR2 is YYNGEE. V was trimmed by 0 bases and J by 4 bases, leaving 7 bases between them. The CDR3 spells CASSVALSETQYF. DNA for the CDR3: TGTGCCAGCAGCGTAGCCCTCTCAGAGACCCAGTACTTC.